These T cell receptor beta chains were read from a single sample in a study of blood T cells in healthy people across ages. TCRdb analysed the 5' RACE reads with MiXCR anew, one entry per CDR3 protein. The profile covers more than 700,000 distinct CDR3 sequences, with about 53% appearing a single time and 41% taken by the ten largest. The specimen sequenced was blood. The receptors shown here come from a man older than 75 in good health. CDR3s include the opening cysteine and the closing phenylalanine or tryptophan. A D gene is named only where the DNA matches it firmly. Expanded clones are given a class, and other clones once, few, many or no size at all.

clone size	V gene	J gene	D gene	CDR3 protein	CDR3 DNA
few	TRBV6-5	TRBJ2-7	-	CASRMAVATNYEQYF	TGTGCCAGCAGGATGGCCGTAGCGACGAACTACGAGCAGTACTTC
-	TRBV20-1	TRBJ2-3	TRBD1	CSAIMGPGGDTQYF	TGCAGTGCAATCATGGGGCCAGGGGGCGATACGCAGTATTTT
few	TRBV7-2	TRBJ1-4	-	CASSPWSGNEKLFF	TGTGCCAGCAGCCCCTGGAGCGGGAATGAAAAACTGTTTTTT
few	TRBV11-1	TRBJ1-2	-	CASSSGQTYGYTF	TGTGCCAGCAGCTCCGGACAGACCTATGGCTACACCTTC
-	TRBV5-1	TRBJ2-5	TRBD2	CASSSRLAGIQETQYF	TGCGCCAGCAGCTCCCGACTAGCGGGGATCCAAGAGACCCAGTACTTC
-	TRBV27	TRBJ1-5	-	CASSLMGDQPQHF	TGTGCCAGCAGTTTAATGGGGGATCAGCCCCAGCATTTT
-	TRBV20-1	TRBJ2-7	TRBD1	CGRDRGSYEQYF	TGCGGCCGGGACAGGGGCTCCTACGAGCAGTACTTC
-	TRBV11-1	TRBJ2-3	-	CASSSRGSGHRYAYF	TGTGCCAGCAGCTCCCGGGGTTCGGGCCACAGATACGCGTATTTT
few	TRBV5-1	TRBJ2-1	TRBD2	CASSLVSASGRKNEQFF	TGCGCCAGCAGCTTGGTCTCGGCTAGCGGACGGAAAAATGAGCAGTTCTTC
-	TRBV3-1	TRBJ1-2	-	CASSQDESGYAF	TGTGCCAGCAGCCAAGATGAGAGCGGCTACGCCTTC
-	TRBV18	TRBJ2-7	-	CASSTGAETSYEQYF	TGTGCCAGCTCAACGGGGGCAGAGACCTCCTACGAGCAGTACTTC
few	TRBV24-1	TRBJ1-5	TRBD1	CATSEGQAGNQPQHF	TGTGCCACCAGTGAGGGACAGGCGGGCAATCAGCCCCAGCATTTT
-	TRBV11-2	TRBJ2-3	-	CASSLRGEHRYAYF	TGTGCCAGCAGCTTGAGGGGGGAGCACAGATACGCGTATTTT
-	TRBV7-9	TRBJ1-2	TRBD1	CASSLTGGAGYGYTF	TGTGCCAGCAGCTTGACAGGGGGCGCCGGCTATGGCTACACCTTC
-	TRBV20-1	TRBJ2-1	TRBD2	CSAVSGVLDREQFF	TGCAGTGCAGTAAGCGGGGTGTTAGATCGGGAGCAGTTCTTC
-	TRBV5-1	TRBJ2-7	TRBD1	CASSLEGQGLREQYF	TGCGCCAGCAGCTTGGAGGGACAGGGCCTCCGGGAGCAGTACTTC
-	TRBV27	TRBJ2-7	TRBD2	CASILRPSGPYEQYF	TGTGCCAGCATCCTAAGGCCTAGCGGACCCTACGAGCAGTACTTC
many	TRBV9	TRBJ1-5	-	CASSPGVVDQPQHF	TGTGCCAGCAGCCCAGGGGTAGTGGATCAGCCCCAGCATTTT
many	TRBV29-1	TRBJ2-7	-	CSVEFRVGYEQYF	TGCAGCGTTGAGTTCCGGGTCGGATACGAGCAGTACTTC
-	TRBV3-1	TRBJ2-1	-	CASSQDELALYNEQFF	TGTGCCAGCAGCCAAGATGAACTAGCCCTATACAATGAGCAGTTCTTC
-	TRBV5-1	TRBJ2-5	TRBD2	CASSLSLADQETQYF	TGCGCCAGCAGCTTGTCCCTAGCGGATCAAGAGACCCAGTACTTC
-	TRBV29-1	TRBJ2-7	TRBD2	CSVEGLAFYNEQYF	TGCAGCGTTGAGGGACTAGCGTTCTACAATGAGCAGTACTTC
-	TRBV7-2	TRBJ2-7	TRBD2	CASSGGLAGSSYNEQYF	TGTGCCAGCAGCGGGGGACTAGCGGGCAGCTCCTACAATGAGCAGTACTTC
-	TRBV3-1	TRBJ2-7	TRBD2	CASSQPWGSGTYNEQYF	TGTGCCAGCAGCCAGCCCTGGGGTAGCGGGACCTACAATGAGCAGTACTTC
-	TRBV6-5	TRBJ2-7	TRBD1	CASSETGDYEQYF	TGTGCCAGCAGCGAGACAGGGGACTACGAGCAGTACTTC
-	TRBV2	TRBJ2-5	TRBD2	CASSATSSGSSYNEQYF	TGTGCCAGCAGTGCCACTAGTAGCGGGAGCTCGTACAATGAGCAGTACTTC
few	TRBV5-1	TRBJ2-2	-	CASSASTGNTGELFF	TGCGCCAGCAGCGCCTCGACAGGGAACACCGGGGAGCTGTTTTTT
few	TRBV7-9	TRBJ1-2	-	CASSSDRSLGGYTF	TGTGCCAGCAGCTCCGACAGGTCGCTGGGAGGCTACACCTTC
few	TRBV3-1	TRBJ2-3	-	CASSQALGGHRDAYF	TGTGCCAGCAGCCAAGCACTAGGAGGGCACAGAGACGCGTATTTT
-	TRBV6-1	TRBJ2-5	TRBD1	CASRYRGAETQYF	TGTGCCAGCCGGTACAGGGGAGCAGAGACCCAGTACTTC
-	TRBV10-2	TRBJ2-7	-	CASSVRIYEQYF	TGCGCCAGCAGTGTAAGGATCTACGAGCAGTACTTC
-	TRBV20-1	TRBJ2-1	TRBD2	CSATGTRTSNEQFF	TGCAGTGCTACCGGGACTAGGACCTCTAATGAGCAGTTCTTC
few	TRBV12-3/TRBV12-4	TRBJ2-4	-	CASSLGVRRGEQYF	TGTGCCAGCAGTTTAGGGGTTCGGAGAGGAGAGCAGTACTTC
-	TRBV21-1	TRBJ2-1	-	CASSPRGSGRGWEQFF	TGTGCCAGCAGCCCCCGTGGTAGCGGGAGGGGTTGGGAGCAGTTCTTC
few	TRBV7-3	TRBJ2-6	-	CASSSTTGLSGANVLTF	TGTGCCAGCAGCTCGACTACAGGGCTCTCTGGGGCCAACGTCCTGACTTTC
-	TRBV7-3	TRBJ2-2	TRBD1	CASSRQGNTGELFF	TGTGCCAGCAGCCGACAGGGGAACACCGGGGAGCTGTTTTTT
-	TRBV10-3	TRBJ2-1	TRBD2	CAVSQGGGYNEQFF	TGTGCCGTCAGCCAGGGCGGGGGCTACAATGAGCAGTTCTTC
-	TRBV7-2	TRBJ2-7	-	CASSPPGSPTYEQYF	TGTGCCAGCAGCCCCCCCGGCAGCCCTACCTACGAGCAGTACTTC
-	TRBV6-2/TRBV6-3	TRBJ1-5	-	CASSFATLVNQPQHF	TGTGCCAGCAGTTTCGCGACACTGGTAAATCAGCCCCAGCATTTT
-	TRBV27	TRBJ2-5	TRBD1	CASSPWTGVETQYF	TGTGCCAGCAGTCCCTGGACAGGGGTGGAGACCCAGTACTTC
-	TRBV7-9	TRBJ1-1	-	CASSPRAGLNTEAFF	TGTGCCAGCAGTCCCAGGGCAGGATTGAACACTGAAGCTTTCTTT
-	TRBV6-6	TRBJ2-5	TRBD1	CASRPIQGVDETQYF	TGTGCCAGCAGACCAATACAGGGGGTGGACGAGACCCAGTACTTC
once	TRBV3-1	TRBJ2-3	-	CASSQDPAGSADTQYF	TGTGCCAGCAGCCAAGATCCAGCGGGCTCCGCAGATACGCAGTATTTT
-	TRBV20-1	TRBJ2-1	TRBD2	CSASGTGLAGVDWDEQFF	TGCAGTGCTAGTGGTACGGGACTAGCGGGGGTGGATTGGGATGAGCAGTTCTTC
-	TRBV5-1	TRBJ2-5	TRBD2	CASSLTSGSVTQYF	TGCGCCAGCAGCTTAACTAGCGGGAGTGTGACCCAGTACTTC
-	TRBV5-1	TRBJ2-3	TRBD1	CASSSTGGEHRYAYF	TGCGCCAGCAGCTCGACAGGGGGGGAGCACAGATACGCGTATTTT
few	TRBV27	TRBJ2-7	TRBD2	CASSQKGGLADRTSYEQYF	TGTGCCAGCAGCCAAAAAGGGGGACTAGCGGATCGAACATCCTACGAGCAGTACTTC
few	TRBV27	TRBJ1-1	-	CASSVSTGTDAFF	TGTGCCAGCAGTGTATCCACTGGGACCGACGCTTTCTTT
few	TRBV20-1	TRBJ2-1	-	CSASLGDREQFF	TGCAGTGCTAGTCTAGGGGACCGGGAGCAGTTCTTC
few	TRBV24-1	TRBJ2-1	-	CATSPAGSYNEQFF	TGTGCCACCAGTCCCGCAGGGTCCTACAATGAGCAGTTCTTC